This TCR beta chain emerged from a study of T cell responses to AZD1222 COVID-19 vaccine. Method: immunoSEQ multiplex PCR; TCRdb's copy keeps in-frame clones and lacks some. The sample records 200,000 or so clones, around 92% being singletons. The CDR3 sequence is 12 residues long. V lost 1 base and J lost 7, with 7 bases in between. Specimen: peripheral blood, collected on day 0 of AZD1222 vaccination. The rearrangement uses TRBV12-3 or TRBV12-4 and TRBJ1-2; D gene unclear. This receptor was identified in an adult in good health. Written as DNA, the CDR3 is TGTGCCAGCAGTTTAGGTGTCTCTGGCTACACCTTC. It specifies CASSLGVSGYTF.